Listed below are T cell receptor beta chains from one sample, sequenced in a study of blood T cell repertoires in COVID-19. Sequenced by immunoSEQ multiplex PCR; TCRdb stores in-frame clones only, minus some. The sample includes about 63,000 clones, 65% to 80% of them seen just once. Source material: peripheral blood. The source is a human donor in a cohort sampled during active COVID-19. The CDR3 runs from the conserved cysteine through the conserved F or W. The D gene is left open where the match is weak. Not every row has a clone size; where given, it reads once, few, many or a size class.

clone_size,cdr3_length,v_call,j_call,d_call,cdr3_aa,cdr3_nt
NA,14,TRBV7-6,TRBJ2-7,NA,CASSLGYLSYEQYF,TGTGCCAGCAGCTTAGGATACTTGTCCTACGAGCAGTACTTC
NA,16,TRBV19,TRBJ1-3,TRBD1,CASSTQGHGGGNTIYF,TGTGCCAGTAGTACACAGGGGCACGGCGGGGGAAACACCATATATTTT
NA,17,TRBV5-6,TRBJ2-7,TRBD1,CASSGSAPQGVSYEQYF,TGTGCCAGCAGCGGATCCGCCCCACAGGGGGTCTCCTACGAGCAGTACTTC
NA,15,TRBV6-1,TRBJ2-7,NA,CASSEFRGRAYEQYF,TGTGCCAGCAGTGAATTCCGGGGAAGAGCCTACGAGCAGTACTTC
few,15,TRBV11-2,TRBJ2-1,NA,CASNGGPSSYNEQFF,TGTGCCAGTAATGGAGGGCCTAGCTCCTACAATGAGCAGTTCTTC
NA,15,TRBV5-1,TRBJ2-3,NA,CAGKESGLGTDTQYF,TGCGCCGGGAAAGAAAGCGGGCTCGGGACAGATACGCAGTATTTT
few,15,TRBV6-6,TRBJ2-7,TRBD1,CASSNLGTGDYEQYF,TGTGCCAGCAGTAACCTGGGGACAGGGGACTACGAGCAGTACTTC
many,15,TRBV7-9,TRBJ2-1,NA,CASTPGHRSYNEQFF,TGTGCCAGCACCCCCGGACATCGCTCCTACAATGAGCAGTTCTTC
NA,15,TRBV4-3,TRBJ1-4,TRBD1,CASSSHRGPNEKLFF,TGCGCCAGCAGCAGCCACAGGGGGCCTAATGAAAAACTGTTTTTT
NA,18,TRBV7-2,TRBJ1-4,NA,CASSKIRQSRTDLEKLFF,TGTGCCAGCAGTAAAATAAGACAGTCACGGACGGACCTCGAGAAACTGTTTTTT
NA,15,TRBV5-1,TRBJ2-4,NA,CASSLSSGTKNIQYF,TGCGCCAGCAGCTTGTCGAGCGGAACTAAAAACATTCAGTACTTC
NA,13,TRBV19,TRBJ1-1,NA,CASSQTVNTEAFF,TGTGCCAGTAGCCAGACAGTGAACACTGAAGCTTTCTTT
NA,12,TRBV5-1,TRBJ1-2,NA,CASSLSTEGYTF,TGCGCCAGCAGCTTGTCGACGGAGGGCTACACCTTC
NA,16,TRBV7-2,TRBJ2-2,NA,CASSPPLIVFTGELFF,TGTGCCAGCAGCCCCCCTTTGATAGTGTTTACCGGGGAGCTGTTTTTT
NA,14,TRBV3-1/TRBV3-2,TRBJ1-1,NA,CASSQGPRGTEAFF,TGTGCCAGCAGCCAAGGGCCCCGGGGCACTGAAGCTTTCTTT
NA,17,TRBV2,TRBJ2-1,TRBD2,CASSDPGLADSYNEQFF,TGTGCCAGCAGTGACCCGGGACTAGCGGACTCCTACAATGAGCAGTTCTTC
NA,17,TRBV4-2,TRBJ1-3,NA,CASSPTPVVSSGNTIYF,TGTGCCAGCAGCCCTACCCCCGTTGTGTCCTCTGGAAACACCATATATTTT
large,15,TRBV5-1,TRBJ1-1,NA,CASSPGRGVATEAFF,TGCGCCAGCAGCCCGGGGCGCGGGGTGGCCACTGAAGCTTTCTTT
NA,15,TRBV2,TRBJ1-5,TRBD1,CASTGQGSSNQPQHF,TGTGCCAGCACCGGACAGGGGTCAAGCAATCAGCCCCAGCATTTT
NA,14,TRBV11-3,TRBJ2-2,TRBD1,CASKTLGGPGELFF,TGTGCCAGCAAGACCCTAGGGGGCCCCGGGGAGCTGTTTTTT
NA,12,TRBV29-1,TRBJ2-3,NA,CSVASGLDTQYF,TGCAGCGTTGCCAGCGGATTAGATACGCAGTATTTT
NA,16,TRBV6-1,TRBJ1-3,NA,CASSELTGLAGNTIYF,TGTGCCAGCAGTGAACTTACAGGGTTGGCTGGAAACACCATATATTTT
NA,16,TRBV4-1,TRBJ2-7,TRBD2,CASSQDYPGGSYEQYF,TGCGCCAGCAGCCAAGATTATCCGGGCGGGAGCTACGAGCAGTACTTC
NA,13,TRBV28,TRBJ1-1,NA,CASSSVGATEAFF,TGTGCCAGCAGTTCGGTCGGAGCCACTGAAGCTTTCTTT
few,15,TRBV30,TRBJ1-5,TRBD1,CAWSTADRVNQPQHF,TGTGCCTGGAGTACAGCGGACAGGGTCAATCAGCCCCAGCATTTT
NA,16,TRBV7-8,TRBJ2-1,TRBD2,CASSLVASGLTDEQFF,TGTGCCAGCAGCTTAGTGGCTAGCGGGCTTACGGATGAGCAGTTCTTC
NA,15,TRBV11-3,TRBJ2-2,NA,CASSLRQVNTGELFF,TGTGCCAGCAGCCTCCGACAGGTGAACACCGGGGAGCTGTTTTTT
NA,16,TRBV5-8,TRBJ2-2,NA,CASSLKSGFVTGELFF,TGTGCCAGCAGCTTGAAATCAGGTTTCGTCACCGGGGAGCTGTTTTTT
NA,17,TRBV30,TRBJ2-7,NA,CACLGLGGLASSYEQYF,TGTGCCTGCCTCGGGCTGGGCGGACTGGCCAGCTCCTACGAGCAGTACTTC
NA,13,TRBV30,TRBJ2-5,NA,CAWTMTVQETQYF,TGTGCCTGGACCATGACAGTCCAAGAGACCCAGTACTTC
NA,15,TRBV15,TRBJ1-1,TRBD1,CATTRGAGGGTEAFF,TGTGCCACCACCCGGGGGGCAGGGGGCGGAACTGAAGCTTTCTTT
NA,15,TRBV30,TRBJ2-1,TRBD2,CAWRRLAGVNYEQFF,TGTGCCTGGAGAAGGTTAGCGGGAGTTAACTATGAGCAGTTCTTC
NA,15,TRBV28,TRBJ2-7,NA,CASSLGRDFSYEQYF,TGTGCCAGCAGTTTAGGTCGGGACTTCTCCTACGAGCAGTACTTC
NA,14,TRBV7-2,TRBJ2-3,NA,CASSPEGGPDTQYF,TGTGCCAGCAGCCCAGAAGGTGGGCCAGATACGCAGTATTTT
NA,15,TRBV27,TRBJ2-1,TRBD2,CASSLRLAGDREQFF,TGTGCCAGCAGTTTAAGGCTAGCGGGAGACAGGGAGCAGTTCTTC
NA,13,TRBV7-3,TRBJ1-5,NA,CASGGKGNQPQHF,TGTGCCAGCGGGGGGAAGGGCAATCAGCCCCAGCATTTT
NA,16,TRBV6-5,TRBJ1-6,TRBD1,CASSYSGQGVNSPLHF,TGTGCCAGCAGTTACTCAGGACAGGGGGTTAATTCACCCCTCCACTTT
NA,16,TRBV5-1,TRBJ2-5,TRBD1,CASSLTGTGGRETQYF,TGCGCCAGCAGCTTGACCGGGACAGGGGGGCGGGAGACCCAGTACTTC
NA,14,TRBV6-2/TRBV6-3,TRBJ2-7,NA,CASSYSTVPYEQYF,TGTGCCAGCAGTTACTCTACGGTCCCCTACGAGCAGTACTTC
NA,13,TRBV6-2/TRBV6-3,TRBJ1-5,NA,CASSAQGLGQQHF,TGTGCCAGCAGTGCCCAGGGTCTGGGCCAGCAGCATTTT
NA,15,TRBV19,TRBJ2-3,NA,CASSIWSAGRDTQYF,TGTGCCAGTAGTATATGGAGCGCGGGGAGAGATACGCAGTATTTT
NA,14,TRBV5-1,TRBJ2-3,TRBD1,CASSLGQGADTQYF,TGCGCCAGCAGCTTGGGACAGGGGGCAGATACGCAGTATTTT
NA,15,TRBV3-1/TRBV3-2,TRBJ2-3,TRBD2,CASSQALAAKNAQYF,TGTGCCAGCAGCCAAGCACTAGCGGCTAAAAATGCGCAGTATTTT
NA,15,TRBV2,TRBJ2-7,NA,CASSAPPGYIDEQYF,TGTGCCAGCAGCGCCCCCCCCGGGTATATCGACGAGCAGTACTTC
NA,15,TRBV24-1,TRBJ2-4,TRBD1,CATSPGQGKGNIQYF,TGTGCCACCAGTCCAGGACAGGGGAAGGGAAACATTCAGTACTTC
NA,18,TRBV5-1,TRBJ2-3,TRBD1,CASSLVGQGPAGSDTQYF,TGCGCCAGCAGCTTGGTTGGACAGGGGCCCGCCGGATCAGATACGCAGTATTTT
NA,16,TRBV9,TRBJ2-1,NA,CASSVRSSGLHNEQFF,TGTGCCAGCAGCGTGAGGAGTAGTGGACTGCACAATGAGCAGTTCTTC
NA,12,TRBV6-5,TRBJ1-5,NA,CASSRGAQPQHF,TGTGCCAGCAGTCGGGGGGCTCAGCCCCAGCATTTT
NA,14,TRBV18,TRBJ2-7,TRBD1,CASSSGQGSNEQYF,TGTGCCAGCTCATCGGGACAGGGTAGCAACGAGCAGTACTTC
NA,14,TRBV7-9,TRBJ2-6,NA,CASSQIAGANVLTF,TGTGCCAGCAGCCAAATAGCTGGGGCCAACGTCCTGACTTTC
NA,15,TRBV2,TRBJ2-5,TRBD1,CASRSLTGGEETQYF,TGTGCCAGCAGAAGCCTGACAGGGGGAGAAGAGACCCAGTACTTC
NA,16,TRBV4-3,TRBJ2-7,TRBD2,CASSQVASGDSYEQYF,TGCGCCAGCAGCCAAGTTGCTAGCGGAGACTCCTACGAGCAGTACTTC